Below are 27 T cell receptor beta chains sequenced from a single sample in a study of T-cell memory formation after mild COVID-19 (dated by TCRdb to the early 2020s). Library construction relied on 5' RACE. For sequencing, an Illumina NovaSeq 6000 was employed. TCRdb reprocessing: public reads trimmed at Q25 with fastp, clones called with MiXCR, in-frame beta chains kept. Merged by CDR3 protein, the rows form single entries marked with the most common genes and DNA. The sample data list about 210,000 distinct CDR3 sequences, and more than 9% of these were observed just once. 2.5% to 3.5% of the sample is taken by the ten largest. Sequenced material: PBMCs or a T cell subset sorted from them (not recorded which). The receptors derive from a man aged 18 to 30 who had mild COVID-19 (a few samples of this study predate the infection). The sample titles of this study are shuffled in the database, so cell type and time point are left out; the donor was told from shared clones.

This chain uses TRBV16 with TRBJ1-1; D call uncertain. Germline CDR1 is KGHSY and CDR2 is FQNENV. The CDR3 spans 13 residues. The V and J ends lost 2 bases and 8 bases respectively, with 12 bases between them. CDR3 sequence: CASSQALRAEAFF. CDR3 nucleotides: TGTGCCAGCAGCCAAGCCCTTCGAGCCGAAGCTTTCTTT.

This chain connects TRBV6-1 to TRBJ1-2; 9 nucleotides agree with TRBD1. CDR1 is MNHNS and CDR2 is SASEGT in the germline V gene. Unmatched junction bases numbered 7, after V lost 6 bases and J lost 5 bases. This CDR3 has 14 amino acids. The chain's CDR3 is CASRLGQGTYGYTF. The CDR3 nucleotides are TGTGCCAGCAGACTCGGACAGGGGACTTATGGCTACACCTTC.

This clonotype has ten or more counts. V is TRBV14 and J is TRBJ1-1, with a weak D call TRBD1 (6 bases). The CDR3 contains 14 residues. Germline CDR1 and CDR2: SGHDN and FVKESK. Deletions cut 4 bases from V and 4 bases from J, with 13 bases between. The CDR3 sequence is CASSPIQGPTEAFF. CDR3 nucleotides: TGTGCCAGCAGCCCAATCCAGGGGCCCACTGAAGCTTTCTTT.

The chain uses TRBV9 and TRBJ1-4; D gene ambiguous. Germline-derived CDR1 and CDR2 are SGDLS and YYNGEE. Trimming shortened V by 2 bases and J by 7 bases, and 15 bases separated the two germline ends. This CDR3 contains 15 residues. The CDR3 sequence is CASSVSSLWGEKLFF. In DNA, the CDR3 is TGTGCCAGCAGCGTTTCTTCACTATGGGGTGAAAAACTGTTTTTT.

The rearrangement uses TRBV4-3 and TRBJ2-2, with no clear D. Germline V gives CDR1 LGHNA, CDR2 YSLEER. V was trimmed by 0 bases and J by 3 bases, leaving 5 bases between them. The CDR3 consists of 14 residues. CDR3 sequence reads: CASSQDYYTGELFF. CDR3 coding DNA: TGCGCCAGCAGCCAAGACTACTACACCGGGGAGCTGTTTTTT.

This chain links TRBV29-1 with TRBJ2-1; 8 bases align to TRBD2. The trim removed 1 base at V and 9 bases at J, leaving 8 bases unmatched. The CDR3 has 14 residues. Per the germline V gene, CDR1 is SQVTM and CDR2 is ANQGSEA. The CDR3, as DNA: TGCAGCGTTGAAGCAGGACTAGCTTACGGTGAGCAGTTCTTC. Translated: CSVEAGLAYGEQFF.

The sample holds a few counts of this clonotype. The chain uses TRBV27 and TRBJ2-1, with TRBD2 identical over 14 bases. Germline V CDR1 and CDR2: MNHEY, SMNVEV (reference sequence). The CDR3 spans 15 residues. With 5 bases clipped from V and 6 bases from J, the junction kept 3 bases outside the gene matches. The CDR3 DNA reads TGTGCCAGCAGTCGACTAGCGGGGGGGCCCAATGAGCAGTTCTTC. It encodes CASSRLAGGPNEQFF.

In this sample, this clonotype turned up a few times. The chain combines TRBV13 with TRBJ1-2, with D perhaps matching TRBD1 (5 bases). The CDR3 loop spans 16 amino acids. Deletions cut 5 bases from V and 7 bases from J, with 23 bases between. Per germline, CDR1 PRHDT and CDR2 FYEKMQ (reference sequence). Here the CDR3 reads CASSRGRAALDRGYTF. The CDR3 DNA follows: TGTGCCAGCAGCCGGGGCAGGGCCGCCCTCGATCGTGGCTACACCTTC.

This clonotype came up many times. The chain carries TRBV27 and TRBJ2-3; 9 bases align to TRBD2. This CDR3 spans 14 amino acids. Germline loops: CDR1 MNHEY, CDR2 SMNVEV (reference sequence). The CDR3 DNA sequence: TGTGTCTCTACGCGGGGGGGCCGGTCAGATACGCAGTATTTT. Its protein product is CVSTRGGRSDTQYF.

The table lists this clonotype with a few counts. The chain uses TRBV18 and TRBJ1-2, with a possible D match to TRBD1 (6 bases). Per the germline V gene, CDR1 is KGHSH and CDR2 is LQKENI. Trimming took 3 bases from V and 5 from J, leaving 13 bases between them. The CDR3 is 14 amino acids. The CDR3 loop is CASSPPSRGYGYTF. The CDR3 DNA reads TGTGCCAGCTCACCCCCCAGCAGGGGTTATGGCTACACCTTC.

J is TRBJ2-3 and V is TRBV7-6, with 8 nucleotides matching TRBD1. Trimming at V came to 3 bases and at J to 2 bases, leaving 4 bases not matched to a gene. This CDR3 is built from 15 residues. Germline V lookup: CDR1 SGHVS, CDR2 FNYEAQ. As DNA, the CDR3 is TGTGCCAGCAGCTTCCAGGGGGCTATCACAGATACGCAGTATTTT. Encoded protein: CASSFQGAITDTQYF.

This clonotype appeared many times. The chain joins TRBV5-1 to TRBJ2-5; TRBD1 matches 12 bases. Germline V gene lookup returns CDR1 SGHRS and CDR2 YFSETQ. J lost 6 bases, V lost 1 base, and 4 bases had no gene match. The CDR3 contains 15 residues. CDR3 sequence (DNA): TGCGCCAGCAGCTTGAGGGACAGGGGGCGGCAGACCCAGTACTTC. This translates into CASSLRDRGRQTQYF. The full variable domain, completed using reference TRBV5-1 and TRBJ2-5, is KAGVTQTPRYLIKTRGQQVTLSCSPISGHRSVSWYQQTPGQGLQFLFEYFSETQRNKGNFPGRFSGRQFSNSRSEMNVSTLELGDSALYLCASSLRDRGRQTQYFGPGTRLLVL.

The V gene is TRBV6-6, the J gene TRBJ1-3; no firm D call. V was clipped by 2 bases and J by 0 bases, with 8 bases between them. This CDR3 has 15 residues. Per germline, CDR1 MNHNY and CDR2 SVGAGI (reference sequence). Here the CDR3 reads CASSYAQPSGNTIYF. The CDR3 DNA reads as TGTGCCAGCAGTTACGCGCAGCCCTCTGGAAACACCATATATTTT.

Comments on this clonotype: This may be a read error: a much more frequent sequence differs by one nucleotide. The chain employs TRBV12-3 or TRBV12-4 and TRBJ2-5, with 7 bases identical to TRBD1. The CDR3 is made up of 15 amino acids. V was clipped by 5 bases and J by 5 bases; unmatched bases: 11. CDR3 DNA: TGTGCCAGCAGTCACACAGGGGCAAGGGTTGAGACCCAGTACTTC. It codes for CASSHTGARVETQYF.

V is TRBV6-2 or TRBV6-3 and J is TRBJ2-3; TRBD2 agrees at 9 bases. J gave up 4 bases and V 4 bases, and 6 bases lay outside the gene matches. Germline V lookup: CDR1 MNHEY, CDR2 SVGEGT. This CDR3 region has 15 residues. CDR3 sequence (DNA): TGTGCCAGCAGTTCCCCGGGACTAGCACCAGATACGCAGTATTTT. Protein sequence: CASSSPGLAPDTQYF.

At least ten counts were recorded for this clonotype. CDR3 amino acids: CASSGDRAGQETQYF. CDR3 DNA sequence: TGTGCCAGCAGCGGGGACAGGGCAGGCCAAGAGACCCAGTACTTC. The rearrangement joins TRBV5-6 to TRBJ2-5, with 9 bases that match TRBD1. V dropped 4 bases and J dropped 1; count of bases not matched to a gene: 5. The CDR3 extends over 15 amino acids. Germline V gene lookup returns CDR1 SGHDT and CDR2 YYEEEE.

This clonotype occurred a few times. This chain connects TRBV10-3 to TRBJ2-1; the D is unclear. This CDR3 region has 12 residues. With 3 bases removed from V and 5 bases from J, the gap between germline ends came to 5 bases. Germline assignment: CDR1 ENHRY and CDR2 SYGVKD. The CDR3 sequence is CAISDDNNEQFF. The CDR3 bases are TGTGCCATCAGTGACGATAACAATGAGCAGTTCTTC.

This clonotype occurred a few times. The CDR3 loop is CSVGFVTGEAYEQYF. The CDR3 DNA reads TGCAGTGTCGGGTTTGTAACGGGGGAAGCCTACGAGCAGTACTTC. The chain couples TRBV20-1 to TRBJ2-7, with D maybe TRBD2 (6 bases). V lost 7 bases, J lost 2 bases, and 21 bases lay in between. The length of the CDR3 is 15 residues. From germline, CDR1 is DFQATT and CDR2 SNEGSKA (reference sequence).

The chain carries TRBV18 and TRBJ1-1; the match to TRBD1 covers 8 bases. The CDR3 spans 14 residues. The ends lost 6 bases at V and 3 bases at J; junction bases unmatched: 6. CDR1 is KGHSH and CDR2 is LQKENI in the germline V gene. In DNA, the CDR3 is TGTGCCAGCTCGTCAGGGGGCGCGGACACTGAAGCTTTCTTT. It codes for CASSSGGADTEAFF.

Many counts were recorded for this clonotype. This chain uses TRBV7-2 with TRBJ1-5; possibly TRBD1 for D (5 bases). V was clipped by 7 bases and J by 8 bases, with 18 bases between them. CDR3 length: 14 residues. The germline V gene has CDR1 SGHTA and CDR2 FQGNSA. CDR3 DNA sequence: TGTGCCAGCACCATCGCCCAGGGAATGAAGCCCCAGCATTTT. Translation gives CASTIAQGMKPQHF.

This clonotype appeared a few times. The chain combines TRBV7-8 with TRBJ2-7; D unclear. CDR3 size: 13 residues. V lost 1 base to trimming and J lost 12 bases, with 16 bases between them. Germline lookup yields CDR1 SGHVS and CDR2 FQNEAQ. CDR3 sequence: CASSLDRYSDRYV. The CDR3 bases are TGTGCCAGCAGCTTAGACAGATACAGTGATCGGTACGTC.

The rearrangement uses TRBV7-2 and TRBJ2-2; D unresolved. V was pared by 4 bases and J by 8 bases, with 5 bases between. CDR1 is SGHTA, CDR2 FQGNSA, per germline. This CDR3 has 11 amino acids. The CDR3 protein is CASSSWGELFF. In DNA, the CDR3 is TGTGCCAGCAGCTCATGGGGGGAGCTGTTTTTT.

The gene calls are TRBV11-2 and TRBJ1-4, with 8 bases that match TRBD1. J lost 7 bases, V lost 4 bases, and 8 bases had no gene match. The CDR3 is 15 amino acids. The germline V gene encodes CDR1 SGHAT and CDR2 FQNNGV. CDR3 DNA sequence: TGTGCCAGCAGCTCCATCAGGGGGCGAGGTGAAAAACTGTTTTTT. Translation gives CASSSIRGRGEKLFF.

In this sample, this clonotype turned up many times. This rearrangement joins TRBV18 to TRBJ1-1; D is unclear. The CDR3 is 12 residues long. V lost 2 bases, J lost 4 bases, and 5 bases lay in between. Per the germline V gene, CDR1 is KGHSH and CDR2 is LQKENI. CDR3: CASSPTSTEAFF. The CDR3 DNA reads as TGTGCCAGCTCACCAACAAGCACTGAAGCTTTCTTT.

V and J are TRBV5-5 and TRBJ1-4; 8 bases fit TRBD1. V gave up 4 bases and J gave up 2 bases; unmatched junction bases: 4. This CDR3 is 15 amino acids long. Germline-derived CDR1 and CDR2 are SGHKS and YYEKEE (reference sequence). The DNA for the CDR3 is TGTGCCAGCAGCCGGGGACAGGTTACTAATGAAAAACTGTTTTTT. Its translation: CASSRGQVTNEKLFF.

This clonotype was seen ten or more times. This CDR3 reads CSGLVRITDTQYF. The DNA for the CDR3 is TGCAGTGGGCTAGTCCGTATCACAGATACGCAGTATTTT. The chain recombines TRBV20-1 with TRBJ2-3; D gene unclear. The CDR3 is made up of 13 amino acids. Between the trimmed V and J ends, which lost 7 bases and 2 bases, there was a span of 13 bases. The germline gives CDR1 DFQATT, CDR2 SNEGSKA (reference sequence).

This sequence joins TRBV25-1 and TRBJ2-7; D gene ambiguous. The CDR3 is 12 residues long. In germline, CDR1 is MGHDK, CDR2 SYGVNS. V lost 4 bases and J 2 bases, leaving 6 bases between the germline ends. The CDR3 reads CASSGVTYEQYF. The CDR3 DNA is TGTGCCAGCAGTGGTGTGACCTACGAGCAGTACTTC.